The clone carrying this T cell receptor beta chain was seen a single time. These data belong to a study of blood T cell repertoires in COVID-19. About the study: Sites in the United States, Italy and Spain provided acute and convalescent COVID-19 samples. Nucleic acid was either cDNA or gDNA, and it came from T cells, B-cell-depleted T cells, or PBMCs.

Per the original methods: Reference gene primer amplification in the assay estimated nucleated cell counts. The repertoire was sequenced with immunoSEQ multiplex PCR; TCRdb's copy has only in-frame clones and lacks some. That table furnishes V, J and clone size, whereas the DNA furnished D and trimming. The sample lists more than 55,000 clones; 80% to 95% were seen once. Losses at the gene ends were 6 bases for V and 8 bases for J; bases not matched to a gene: 8. The CDR3 contains 15 residues. Germline V CDR1 and CDR2: MNHEY, SVGEGT. The J gene is TRBJ2-1, the V gene TRBV6-2 or TRBV6-3; 12 bases line up with TRBD2. Sequenced input: peripheral blood. The sequence was obtained from a man aged 45-60 years with active COVID-19. CDR3 bases: TGTGCCAGCAGCCGACTAGCGGGAGAGGCATATGAGCAGTTCTTC. Translation gives CASSRLAGEAYEQFF.